This T cell receptor beta chain was observed in a study of shared clonotypes between healthy human individuals. Overall study context: CD4 naive and memory got three plates each, CD8 naive two, CD8 memory one.

Method: immunoSEQ multiplex PCR; TCRdb's copy keeps in-frame clones and lacks some. The sample holds hundreds of thousands of clones; 90% to 97% are singletons and the top ten take under 0.06%. After removal of 0 bases from V and 8 bases from J, the junction contained 10 bases not matched to a gene. Germline V CDR1 and CDR2: SGDLS, YYNGEE. The CDR3 has 16 residues. Note on this clone: Its antigen is unidentified.

Study-wide findings and caveats: Larger estimated richness was generally recorded for naive subsets relative to memory subsets. A few donors had about 5% of their naive CD4 clonotypes in common.

V gene TRBV9 combines with J gene TRBJ1-5; 8 bases fit TRBD1. The clonotype was recovered from a young woman in good health. Material: naive CD4+ T cells sorted from blood. As for subset: CD45RA+ positively selected. CDR3 amino acids: CASSVGTGFQGEPQHF. CDR3 DNA sequence: TGTGCCAGCAGCGTAGGGACAGGGTTCCAAGGCGAGCCCCAGCATTTT. The full variable domain, rest sourced from reference TRBV9 and TRBJ1-5, is DSGVTQTPKHLITATGQRVTLRCSPRSGDLSVYWYQQSLDQGLQFLIQYYNGEERAKGNILERFSAQQFPDLHSELNLSSLELGDSALYFCASSVGTGFQGEPQHFGDGTRLSIL.